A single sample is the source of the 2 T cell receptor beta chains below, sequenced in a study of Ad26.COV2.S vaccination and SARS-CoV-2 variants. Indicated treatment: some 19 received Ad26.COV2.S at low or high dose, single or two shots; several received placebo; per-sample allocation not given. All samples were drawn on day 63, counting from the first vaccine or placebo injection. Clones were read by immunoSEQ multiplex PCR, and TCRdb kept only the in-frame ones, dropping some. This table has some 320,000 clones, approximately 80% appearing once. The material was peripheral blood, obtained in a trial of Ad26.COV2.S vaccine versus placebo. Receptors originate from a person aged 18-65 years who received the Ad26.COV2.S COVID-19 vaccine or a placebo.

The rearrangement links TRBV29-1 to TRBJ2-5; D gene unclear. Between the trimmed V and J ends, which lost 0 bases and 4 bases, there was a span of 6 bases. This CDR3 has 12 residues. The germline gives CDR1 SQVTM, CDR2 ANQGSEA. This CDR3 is CSVEEGGETQYF. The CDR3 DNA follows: TGCAGCGTTGAAGAAGGCGGAGAGACCCAGTACTTC.

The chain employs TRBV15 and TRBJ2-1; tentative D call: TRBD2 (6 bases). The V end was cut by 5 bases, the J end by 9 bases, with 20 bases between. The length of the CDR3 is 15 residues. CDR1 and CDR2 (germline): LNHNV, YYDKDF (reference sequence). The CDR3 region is CATSWTSGRLVEQFF. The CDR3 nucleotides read TGTGCCACCAGCTGGACCTCCGGGAGATTGGTTGAGCAGTTCTTC. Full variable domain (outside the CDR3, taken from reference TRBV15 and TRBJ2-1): DAMVIQNPRYQVTQFGKPVTLSCSQTLNHNVMYWYQQKSSQAPKLLFHYYDKDFNNEADTPDNFQSRRPNTSFCFLDIRSPGLGDTAMYLCATSWTSGRLVEQFFGPGTRLTVL.